This T cell receptor beta chain was observed in a study of tumor-infiltrating lymphocytes in primary liver carcinoma. Background on the study: Patients were both men and women, whose ages ran from 30 to 69 years. Overall study results and limits: Blood fell significantly below tumors in its top-250-clone fraction (p = 0.039).

Using a constant-region primer together with ProtoScript II reverse transcriptase, TCR beta cDNA was made from roughly 500 ng of total RNA. Library construction for TCR beta comprised three nested multiplex PCR rounds performed with slightly modified ARM-PCR. TRBV1-TRBV30 forward and Cbeta reverse primers drove the first two approximately 11-cycle rounds. TCRdb redid the calling of the multiplex PCR reads with MiXCR, one entry per CDR3 protein. The repertoire holds around 99,000 distinct CDR3 sequences, 55% to 75% seen once, with around 25% in the top ten. About this clonotype itself: Its antigen remains unknown. Because the CDR3 is missing its conserved closing phenylalanine or tryptophan, this is likely a read error.

The germline V gene has CDR1 SGHAT and CDR2 FQNNGV. The CDR3 extends over 16 amino acids. V shed 0 bases, J shed 10 bases, and the junction held 11 bases outside the gene matches. Investigators took RNA and DNA out together from about 21-30 mg of unsorted bulk tissue. Patients underwent surgical resection for primary liver carcinoma. Sequences were obtained from tumor-adjacent normal liver tissue. The clonotype was recovered from a man aged 40-49 years with primary liver carcinoma and hepatitis B virus infection. The chain joins TRBV11-2 to TRBJ2-1; TRBD2 matches at 8 bases. The CDR3, as DNA: TGTGCCAGCAGCTTAGACGTACAAGCGGGAGCGGGGGAGCAGTTCTTA. This encodes CASSLDVQAGAGEQFL.